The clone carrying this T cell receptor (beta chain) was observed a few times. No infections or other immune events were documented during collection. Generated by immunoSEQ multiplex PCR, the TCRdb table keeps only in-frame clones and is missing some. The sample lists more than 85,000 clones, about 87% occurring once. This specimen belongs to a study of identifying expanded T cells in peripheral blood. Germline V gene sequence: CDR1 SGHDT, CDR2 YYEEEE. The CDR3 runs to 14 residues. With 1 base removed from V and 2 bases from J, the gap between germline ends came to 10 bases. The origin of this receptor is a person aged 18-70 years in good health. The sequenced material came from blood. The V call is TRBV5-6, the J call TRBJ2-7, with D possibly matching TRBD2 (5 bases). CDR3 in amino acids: CASSLMGDTYEQYF. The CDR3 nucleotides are TGTGCCAGCAGCTTGATGGGAGATACCTACGAGCAGTACTTC.